The text below deals with one T cell receptor (beta chain). Its target is unknown. The CDR3 runs 12 residues. The V gene end was trimmed by 7 bases and the J gene end by 4 bases; junction bases not matched to a gene: 5. In germline, CDR1 is SQVTM, CDR2 ANQGSEA. This sample is part of a study of cytomegalovirus exposure and HLA in healthy donors. Study results and caveats: Analyzed later, most CMV-associated TCR beta chains appeared HLA-restricted. Because they were indistinguishable, some V segments, including TRBV6-2 and TRBV6-3, were excluded. It was taken for granted in presence/absence analyses that sequencing depth across donors was roughly uniform. Later analysis demonstrated an association between a missense DCLRE1C variant and TCR beta V- and J-gene trimming.

The PCR employed 60 Vbeta primers together with 13 Jbeta primers. Libraries were prepared by immunoSEQ multiplex PCR; TCRdb keeps only in-frame clonotypes and omits some of them. Among roughly 120,000 clones, 74% were seen once, and the ten largest hold roughly 11%. The sequenced sample consisted of PBMCs. This receptor was obtained from a woman aged 45-65 years in good health and CMV-seropositive. The chain carries TRBV29-1 and TRBJ1-2; 8 bases map to TRBD1. CDR3 coding DNA: TGCAGCGCTAAGACAGGGGCCTATGGCTACACCTTC. Protein product: CSAKTGAYGYTF.